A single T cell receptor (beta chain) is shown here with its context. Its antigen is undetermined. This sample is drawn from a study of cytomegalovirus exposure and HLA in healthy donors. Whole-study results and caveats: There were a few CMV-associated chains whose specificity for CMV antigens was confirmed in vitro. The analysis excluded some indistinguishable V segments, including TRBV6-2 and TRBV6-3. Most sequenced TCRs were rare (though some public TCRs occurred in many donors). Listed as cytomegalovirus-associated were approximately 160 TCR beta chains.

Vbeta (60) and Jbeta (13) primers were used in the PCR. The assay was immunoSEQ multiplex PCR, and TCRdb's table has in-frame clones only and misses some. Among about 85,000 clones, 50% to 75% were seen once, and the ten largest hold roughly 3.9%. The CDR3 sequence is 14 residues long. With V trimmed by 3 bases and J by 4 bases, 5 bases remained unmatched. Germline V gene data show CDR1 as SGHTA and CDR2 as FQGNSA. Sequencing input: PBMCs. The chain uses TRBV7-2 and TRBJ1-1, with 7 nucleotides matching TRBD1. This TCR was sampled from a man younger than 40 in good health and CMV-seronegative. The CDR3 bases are TGTGCCAGCAGCTTCACAGGGGCGGGCACTGAAGCTTTCTTT. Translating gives CASSFTGAGTEAFF.